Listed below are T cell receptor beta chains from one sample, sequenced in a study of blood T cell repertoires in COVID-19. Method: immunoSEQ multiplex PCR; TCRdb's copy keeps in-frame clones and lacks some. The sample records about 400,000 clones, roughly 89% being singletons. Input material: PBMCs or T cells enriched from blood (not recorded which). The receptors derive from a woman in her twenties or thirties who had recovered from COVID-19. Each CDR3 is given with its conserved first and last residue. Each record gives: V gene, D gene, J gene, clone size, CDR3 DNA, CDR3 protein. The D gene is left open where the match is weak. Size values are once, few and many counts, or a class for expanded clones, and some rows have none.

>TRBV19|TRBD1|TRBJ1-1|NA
TGTGCCAGTAATCCCCAGGGGGCTCCGGGCACTGAAGCTTTCTTT
CASNPQGAPGTEAFF
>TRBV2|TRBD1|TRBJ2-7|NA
TGTGCCAGCAGTGAAAGGCCCCAAATAGGGGACAGGGTTACCTCCTACGAGCAGTACTTC
CASSERPQIGDRVTSYEQYF
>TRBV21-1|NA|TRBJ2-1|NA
TGTGCCAGCAGCAAAGCCGAAATTGGGGGACAGGGTCCGCCGAATGAGCAGTTCTTC
CASSKAEIGGQGPPNEQFF
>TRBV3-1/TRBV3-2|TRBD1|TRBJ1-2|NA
TGTGCCAGCAGCCAAGAACAGGGAGGGACAGGGTATGGCTACACCTTC
CASSQEQGGTGYGYTF
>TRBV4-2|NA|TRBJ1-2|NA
TGTGCCAGCAGCCCAGGCCTGCTGGGGGCGAGGGGAGGCTACACCTTC
CASSPGLLGARGGYTF
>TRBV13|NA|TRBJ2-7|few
TGTGCCAGCAGCGACCCCCAGGGCTACGAGCAGTACTTC
CASSDPQGYEQYF
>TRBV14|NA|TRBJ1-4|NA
TGTGCCAGCAGCCAACTGAGAATACCTGCAACTAATGAAAAACTGTTTTTT
CASSQLRIPATNEKLFF
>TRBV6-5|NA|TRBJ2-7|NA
TGTGCCAGCAGTTCCAATCGGGGTCCCTACGAGCAGTACTTC
CASSSNRGPYEQYF
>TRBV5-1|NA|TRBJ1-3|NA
TGCGCCAGCAGCTTGGCCTTAGGGGCCCGAAACACCATATATTTT
CASSLALGARNTIYF
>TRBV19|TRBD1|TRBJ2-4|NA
TGTGCCAGTAGTGCCCGGACAGGGTTAGCCAAAAACATTCAGTACTTC
CASSARTGLAKNIQYF
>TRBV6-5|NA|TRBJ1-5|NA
TGTGCCAGCAGCCGTGACAGCTACAATCAGCCCCAGCATTTT
CASSRDSYNQPQHF
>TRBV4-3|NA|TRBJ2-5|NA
TGCGCCAGCAGCCAAGATTACGCGTTCTCGTCTCGGGCCCAGTACTTC
CASSQDYAFSSRAQYF
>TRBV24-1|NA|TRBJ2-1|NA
TGTGCCACCAGTGATTTGCAAGGCGAGGGGAGGAATGAGCAGTTCTTC
CATSDLQGEGRNEQFF
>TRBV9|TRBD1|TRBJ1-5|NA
TGTGCCAGCAGCCCAGGGCCAGGGGGCGGCTCGCCCCAGCATTTT
CASSPGPGGGSPQHF
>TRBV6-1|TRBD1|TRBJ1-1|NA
TGTGCCAGCAGTGACAGGGGGAAGGCCACTGAAGCTTTCTTT
CASSDRGKATEAFF
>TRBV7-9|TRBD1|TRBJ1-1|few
TGTGCCAGCAGCCCAGGACAGGTGGTCCACTTCGCTTTCTTT
CASSPGQVVHFAFF
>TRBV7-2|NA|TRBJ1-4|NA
TGTGCCAGCAGCGCCACAGGGCAATCCAATGAAAAACTGTTTTTT
CASSATGQSNEKLFF
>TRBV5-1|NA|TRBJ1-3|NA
TGCGCCAGCAGCGGACACGGAATCTCTGGAAACACCATATATTTT
CASSGHGISGNTIYF
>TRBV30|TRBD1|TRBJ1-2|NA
TGTGCCTGGAGTTACAGGGGGCGCGGCTACACCTTC
CAWSYRGRGYTF
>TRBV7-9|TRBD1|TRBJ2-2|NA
TGTGCCAGCAGCAAAGGGGGCCGGAACACCGGGGAGCTGTTTTTT
CASSKGGRNTGELFF
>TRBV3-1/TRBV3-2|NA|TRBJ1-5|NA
TGTGCCAGCAGCCATCATACTCAGACAGACAATCAGCCCCAGCATTTT
CASSHHTQTDNQPQHF
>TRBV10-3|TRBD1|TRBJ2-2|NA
TGTGCCATCAGACCCGGGACAGCGAACACCGGGGAGCTGTTTTTT
CAIRPGTANTGELFF
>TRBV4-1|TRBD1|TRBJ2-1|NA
TGCGCCAGCAGCCAAGATTCCGGACAGGAATACAATGAGCAGTTCTTC
CASSQDSGQEYNEQFF
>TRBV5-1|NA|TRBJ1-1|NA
TGCGCCAGCAGCTTGGGGGGGAGGGACCCCTACGGAGCTTTCTTT
CASSLGGRDPYGAFF
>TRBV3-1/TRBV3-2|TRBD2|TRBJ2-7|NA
TGTGCCAGCAGTCGTAGCGGGAGGACCTACGAGCAGTACTTC
CASSRSGRTYEQYF
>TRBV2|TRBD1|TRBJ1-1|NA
TGTGCCAGCAGGGGGGGCAGGGGGCAGCTCCCTGAAGCTTTCTTT
CASRGGRGQLPEAFF
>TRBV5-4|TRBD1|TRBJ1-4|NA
TGTGCCAGCGCGTCCGGGACAGGTGAAAAACTGTTTTTT
CASASGTGEKLFF
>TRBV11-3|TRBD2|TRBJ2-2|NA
TGTGCCAGCAGCTTAACTAGCGGGAGCATGTCCGGGGAGCTGTTTTTT
CASSLTSGSMSGELFF
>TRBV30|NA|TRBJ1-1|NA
TGTGCCTGGAGCCTCAAAGGGGCATCTGGGAACACTGAAGCTTTCTTT
CAWSLKGASGNTEAFF
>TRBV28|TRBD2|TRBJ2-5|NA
TGTGCCAGCAGTCAGCCCCCCGGGGGGCAAGAGACCCAGTACTTC
CASSQPPGGQETQYF
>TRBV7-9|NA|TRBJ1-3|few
TGTGCCAGCAGCTTAGTTGAGAAGAACGGGGAGGACGCTGGAAACACCATATATTTT
CASSLVEKNGEDAGNTIYF
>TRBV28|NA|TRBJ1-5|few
TGTGCCAGCAAGACCCAGGGGACCCGGCATTATAGCAATCAGCCCCAGCATTTT
CASKTQGTRHYSNQPQHF
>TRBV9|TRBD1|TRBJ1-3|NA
TGTGCCAGCAGCGCTGGGACAGGGAATGGTCGCACCATATATTTT
CASSAGTGNGRTIYF
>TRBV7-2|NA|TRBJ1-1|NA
TGTGCCAGCAGCCTCAGACAGGTTGTGGGCACTGAAGCTTTCTTT
CASSLRQVVGTEAFF
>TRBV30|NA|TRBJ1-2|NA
TGTGCCTGGAGTGTAAGCCGTCCGACAGCTAACTATGGCTACACCTTC
CAWSVSRPTANYGYTF
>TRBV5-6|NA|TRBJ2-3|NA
TGTGCCAGCAGCCAACGGGTGTCCGATACGCAGTATTTT
CASSQRVSDTQYF
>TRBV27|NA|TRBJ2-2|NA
TGTGCCAGCAGTTTGACAGGCGCGAACACCGGGGAGCTGTTTTTT
CASSLTGANTGELFF